This T cell receptor (beta chain) was captured by sequencing in a study of blood T cell repertoires in COVID-19. The overall study: The United States, Italy and Spain were the sources of the acute and convalescent COVID-19 samples. PBMCs, B-cell-depleted T cells, or T cells provided the cDNA or gDNA that made up the material.

Germline values: CDR1 ENHRY, CDR2 SYGVKD. This CDR3 is built from 16 residues. V was clipped by 4 bases and J by 0 bases; unmatched bases: 3. Source study methods: Reference gene primer amplification in the assay estimated nucleated cell counts. Here immunoSEQ multiplex PCR was the method, and the copy in TCRdb shows in-frame clones only, minus some. V and J calls and clone size are given by that table; D and trimming were obtained from the DNA. The top ten clones hold 20% of a sample with some 40,000 clones, about nine tenths of them seen once. Source material: peripheral blood. The chain couples TRBV10-3 to TRBJ2-2, with TRBD2 matching over 9 bases. This TCR came from a man aged 60 to 75 with acute or convalescent COVID-19. The CDR3 here is CAISVLAGANTGELFF. The CDR3 nucleotides are TGTGCCATCAGTGTGTTAGCGGGGGCGAACACCGGGGAGCTGTTTTTT.